Listed here is a single T cell receptor (beta chain). Its target is not known. These data come from a study of shared clonotypes between healthy human individuals. Whole-study results and caveats: The study generally estimated greater richness for naive than memory subsets. The diversity represented, both genetic and in exposure history, was limited by few donors. Sequencing depth was a factor that was expected to affect clonotype sharing among donors.

Approximately 200 ng DNA, about 30,000 T cell genomes, went into each sorted-subset replicate PCR. Assay: immunoSEQ multiplex PCR; the TCRdb copy retains only in-frame clones and omits some. Of millions of clones listed, approximately 95% were seen once; the top ten hold 0.85% to 1.2%. CD45RO-negative, CCR7-positively selected cells formed the naive CD8 fraction, excluding terminally differentiated effector memory CD45RA+ cells. The ends were cut back, 5 bases at V and 3 bases at J, with 16 bases in the middle. CDR1 is MNHNS and CDR2 is SASEGT in the germline V gene. The CDR3 length is 15 residues. V is TRBV6-1 and J is TRBJ1-2; D call uncertain. Sequenced: naive CD8+ T cells sorted from blood. This clonotype was obtained from a man younger than 35 in good health. This CDR3 reads CASSTGPRGDYGYTF. As DNA, the CDR3 is TGTGCCAGCAGTACCGGTCCGCGGGGTGACTATGGCTACACCTTC.